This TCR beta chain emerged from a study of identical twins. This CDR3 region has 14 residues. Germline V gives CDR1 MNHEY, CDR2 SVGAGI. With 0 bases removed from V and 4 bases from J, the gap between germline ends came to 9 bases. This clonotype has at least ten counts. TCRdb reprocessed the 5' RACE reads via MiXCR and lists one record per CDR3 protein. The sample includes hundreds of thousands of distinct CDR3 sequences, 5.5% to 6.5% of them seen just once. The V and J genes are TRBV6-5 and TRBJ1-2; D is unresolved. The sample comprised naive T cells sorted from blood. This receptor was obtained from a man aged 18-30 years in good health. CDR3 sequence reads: CASSYSRVGYGYTF. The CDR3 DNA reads TGTGCCAGCAGTTACTCGAGGGTTGGCTATGGCTACACCTTC.